The clone carrying this T cell receptor (beta chain) showed up many times. Its cognate antigen is unknown. Unique molecular identifiers were attached to individual cDNA molecules. In TCRdb, the 5' RACE reads were re-called with MiXCR into one record per CDR3 protein. This sample carries about 110,000 distinct CDR3 sequences, over 10% of them seen once, and the ten largest clones take 3% to 3.5%. This entry is derived from a study of early T cells in non-severe SARS-CoV-2 infection. Study conclusions and caveats: Matching with VDJdb favored anti-spike CD8 responses (missing private and CD4 specificities).

The junction had 4 bases not matched to a gene; V was cut back by 2 bases and J by 4 bases. This CDR3 spans 14 amino acids. The TCR sequence derives from an adult who was a healthcare worker with PCR-confirmed SARS-CoV-2 infection or an uninfected control (not recorded which). V is TRBV12-3 or TRBV12-4 and J is TRBJ2-7; 8 nucleotides match TRBD2. The sequencing sample was made of whole blood. In DNA form, the CDR3 reads TGTGCCAGCAGTTTAACGGGAGGGAAATACGAGCAGTACTTC. It specifies CASSLTGGKYEQYF.